This section outlines one T cell receptor beta chain sequence together with its context. The target antigen is unknown. This sample is drawn from a study of T cell responses to AZD1222 COVID-19 vaccine. V dropped 3 bases and J dropped 7; count of bases not matched to a gene: 9. CDR1 is MGHDK and CDR2 is SYGVNS in the germline V gene. The CDR3 is 16 residues long. Overall study results and limits: Spike-spanning, vaccine-associated CD4 TCRs were dominant at 160-218 and 743-854.

Generated by immunoSEQ multiplex PCR, the TCRdb table keeps only in-frame clones and is missing some. The sample includes over 90,000 clones, approximately 90% of them seen just once. This sample comprised peripheral blood, obtained on day 0 of AZD1222 vaccination. The receptor's source is an adult in good health. V and J are TRBV25-1 and TRBJ1-4, with TRBD1 matching 9 bases. DNA for the CDR3: TGTGCCAGCAGTGACCGTGGGACAGGGAAAGGTGAAAAACTGTTTTTT. Its protein is CASSDRGTGKGEKLFF.